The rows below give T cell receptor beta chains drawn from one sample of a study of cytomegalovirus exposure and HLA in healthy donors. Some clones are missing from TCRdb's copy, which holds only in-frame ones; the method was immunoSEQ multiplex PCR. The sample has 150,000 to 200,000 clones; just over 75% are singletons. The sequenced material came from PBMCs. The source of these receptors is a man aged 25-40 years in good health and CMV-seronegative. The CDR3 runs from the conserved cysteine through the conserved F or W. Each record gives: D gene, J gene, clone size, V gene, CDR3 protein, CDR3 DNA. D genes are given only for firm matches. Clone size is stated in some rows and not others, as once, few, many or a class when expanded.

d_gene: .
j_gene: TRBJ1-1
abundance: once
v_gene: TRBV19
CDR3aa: CASSLGHATEAFF
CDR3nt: TGTGCCAGTTCGCTTGGACACGCCACTGAAGCTTTCTTT

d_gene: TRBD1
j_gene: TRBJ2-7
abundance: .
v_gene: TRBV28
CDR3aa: CASSPRDRLDEQYF
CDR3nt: TGTGCCAGCAGTCCTCGGGACAGGCTGGACGAGCAGTACTTC

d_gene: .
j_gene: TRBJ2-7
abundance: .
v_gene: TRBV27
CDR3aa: CASSISGASSYEQYF
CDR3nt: TGTGCCAGCAGTATATCGGGGGCGAGCTCCTACGAGCAGTACTTC

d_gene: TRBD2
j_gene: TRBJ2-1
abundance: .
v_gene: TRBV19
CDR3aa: CASSTGTNNEQFF
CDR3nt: TGTGCCAGTAGTACCGGGACTAACAATGAGCAGTTCTTC

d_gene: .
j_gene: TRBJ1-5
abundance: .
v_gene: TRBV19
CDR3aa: CASTDYSNQPQHF
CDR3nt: TGTGCCAGTACAGATTATAGCAATCAGCCCCAGCATTTT

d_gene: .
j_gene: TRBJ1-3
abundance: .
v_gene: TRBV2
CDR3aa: CASSAQGPGNTIYF
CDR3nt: TGTGCCAGCAGTGCCCAGGGCCCTGGAAACACCATATATTTT

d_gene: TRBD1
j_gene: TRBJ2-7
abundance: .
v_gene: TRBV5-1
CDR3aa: CASSPGDRDYEQYF
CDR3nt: TGCGCCAGCAGCCCGGGGGACAGGGACTACGAGCAGTACTTC

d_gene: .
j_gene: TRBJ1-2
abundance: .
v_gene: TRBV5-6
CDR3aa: CATGRATNYGYTF
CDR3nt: TGTGCCACTGGGCGGGCGACGAACTATGGCTACACCTTC

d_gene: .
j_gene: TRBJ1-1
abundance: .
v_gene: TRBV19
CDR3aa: CASSTGLNTEAFF
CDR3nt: TGTGCCAGTAGTACAGGGTTGAACACTGAAGCTTTCTTT

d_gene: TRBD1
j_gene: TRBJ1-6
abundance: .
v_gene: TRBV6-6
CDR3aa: CASSHSPGQGSSPLHF
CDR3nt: TGTGCCAGCTCGCATTCCCCGGGACAGGGGTCTTCACCCCTCCACTTT

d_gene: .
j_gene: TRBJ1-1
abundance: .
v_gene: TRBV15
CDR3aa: CATSSHREMNTEAFF
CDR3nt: TGTGCCACCAGCAGTCACAGGGAAATGAACACTGAAGCTTTCTTT

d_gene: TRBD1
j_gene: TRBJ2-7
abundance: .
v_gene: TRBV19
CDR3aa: CASSPGQGPYEQYF
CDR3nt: TGTGCCAGTAGTCCCGGACAGGGACCCTACGAGCAGTACTTC

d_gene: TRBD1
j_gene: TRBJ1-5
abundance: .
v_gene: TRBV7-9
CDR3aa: CASSFGFEQGVNQPQHF
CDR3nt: TGTGCCAGCAGCTTCGGATTCGAACAGGGGGTCAATCAGCCCCAGCATTTT

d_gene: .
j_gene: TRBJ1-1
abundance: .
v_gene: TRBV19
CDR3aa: CASSILRGRTEAFF
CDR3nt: TGTGCCAGTAGTATTCTCCGAGGAAGGACTGAAGCTTTCTTT

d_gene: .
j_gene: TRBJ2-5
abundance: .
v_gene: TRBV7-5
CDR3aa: CARDSLAPRGGQYF
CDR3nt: TGTGCCAGAGACTCTCTAGCCCCTCGGGGGGGCCAGTACTTC

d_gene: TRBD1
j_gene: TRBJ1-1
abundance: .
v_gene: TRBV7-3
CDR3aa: CASSSGQGKTEAFF
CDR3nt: TGTGCCAGCAGCTCCGGACAGGGAAAAACTGAAGCTTTCTTT

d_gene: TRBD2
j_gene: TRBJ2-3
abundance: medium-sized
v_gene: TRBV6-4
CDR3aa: CASSVAGGTDTQYF
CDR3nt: TGTGCCAGCAGTGTAGCGGGAGGCACAGATACGCAGTATTTT

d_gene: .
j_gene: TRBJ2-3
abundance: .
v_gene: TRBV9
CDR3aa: CASSGSQVQGTQYF
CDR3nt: TGTGCCAGCAGCGGGTCACAGGTTCAAGGTACGCAGTATTTT

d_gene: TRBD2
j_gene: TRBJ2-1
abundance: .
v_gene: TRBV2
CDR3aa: CASSVASGRAWGNEQFF
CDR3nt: TGTGCCAGCAGTGTGGCTAGCGGGAGGGCATGGGGCAATGAGCAGTTCTTC

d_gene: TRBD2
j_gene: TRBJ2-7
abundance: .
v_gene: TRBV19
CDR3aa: CASSMGGELNEQYF
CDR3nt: TGTGCCAGTAGTATGGGGGGGGAGCTGAACGAGCAGTACTTC

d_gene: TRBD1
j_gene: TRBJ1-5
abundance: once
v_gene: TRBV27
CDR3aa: CASRDRGLDQPQHF
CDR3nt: TGTGCCAGCCGGGACAGGGGGCTAGATCAGCCCCAGCATTTT

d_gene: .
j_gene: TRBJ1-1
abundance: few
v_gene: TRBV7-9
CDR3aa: CASSLEAGRTEAFF
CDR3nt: TGTGCCAGCAGCTTAGAGGCAGGTCGGACTGAAGCTTTCTTT

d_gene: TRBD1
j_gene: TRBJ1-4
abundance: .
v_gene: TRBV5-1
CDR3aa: CASSLADRENEKLFF
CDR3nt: TGCGCCAGCAGTTTGGCGGACAGGGAGAATGAAAAACTGTTTTTT

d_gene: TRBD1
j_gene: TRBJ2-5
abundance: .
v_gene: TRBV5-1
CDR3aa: CASSLKGDRTPETQYF
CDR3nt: TGCGCCAGCAGCTTGAAGGGGGACAGGACTCCGGAGACCCAGTACTTC

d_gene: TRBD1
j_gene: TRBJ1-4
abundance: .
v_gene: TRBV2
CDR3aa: CASMQGEPATNEKLFF
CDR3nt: TGTGCCAGCATGCAGGGGGAACCGGCAACTAATGAAAAACTGTTTTTT

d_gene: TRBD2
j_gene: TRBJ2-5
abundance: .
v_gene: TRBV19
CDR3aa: CASSKTSGSQETQYF
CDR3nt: TGTGCCAGTAGTAAGACTAGCGGGAGCCAAGAGACCCAGTACTTC

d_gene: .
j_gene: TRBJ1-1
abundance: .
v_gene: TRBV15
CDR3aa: CATSDDDRPLTEAFF
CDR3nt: TGTGCCACCAGCGATGACGACAGACCGCTCACTGAAGCTTTCTTT

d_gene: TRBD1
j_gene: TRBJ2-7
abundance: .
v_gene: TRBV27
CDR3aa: CASSLTGHRSYEQYF
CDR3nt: TGTGCCAGCAGTTTGACAGGGCACCGGAGCTACGAGCAGTACTTC

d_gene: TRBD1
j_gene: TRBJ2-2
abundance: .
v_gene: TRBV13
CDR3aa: CASSWDRVNTGELFF
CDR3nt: TGTGCCAGCAGTTGGGACAGGGTAAACACCGGGGAGCTGTTTTTT

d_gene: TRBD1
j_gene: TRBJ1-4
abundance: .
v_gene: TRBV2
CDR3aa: CASSDGTGGAGGEKLFF
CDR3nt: TGTGCCAGCAGTGACGGGACAGGGGGCGCAGGGGGAGAAAAACTGTTTTTT

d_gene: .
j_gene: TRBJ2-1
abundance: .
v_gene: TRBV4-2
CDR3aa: CASSRSEVGSYNEQFF
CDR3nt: TGTGCCAGCAGCCGAAGTGAAGTCGGGTCCTACAATGAGCAGTTCTTC

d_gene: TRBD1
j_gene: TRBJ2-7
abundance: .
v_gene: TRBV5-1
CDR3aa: CASSFGDSYEQYF
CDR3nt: TGCGCCAGCAGCTTCGGGGACAGCTACGAGCAGTACTTC

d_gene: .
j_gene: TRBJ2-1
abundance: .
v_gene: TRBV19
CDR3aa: CASMEAESYNEQFF
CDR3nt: TGTGCCAGTATGGAAGCGGAATCCTACAATGAGCAGTTCTTC

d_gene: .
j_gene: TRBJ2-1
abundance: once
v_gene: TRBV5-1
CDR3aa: CASSVQASSYNEQFF
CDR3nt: TGCGCCAGCAGCGTGCAGGCGAGCTCCTACAATGAGCAGTTCTTC

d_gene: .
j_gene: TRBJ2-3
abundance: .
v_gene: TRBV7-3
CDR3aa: CASSYQLSTDTQYF
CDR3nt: TGTGCCAGCAGCTATCAGTTAAGTACGGATACGCAGTATTTT

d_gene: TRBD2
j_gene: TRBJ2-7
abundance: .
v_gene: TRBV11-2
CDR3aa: CASSLAGLAGGGEQYF
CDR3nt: TGTGCCAGCAGCTTAGCAGGACTAGCGGGAGGAGGCGAGCAGTACTTC

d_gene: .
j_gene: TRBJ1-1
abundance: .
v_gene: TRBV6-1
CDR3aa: CANGGWNTEAFF
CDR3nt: TGTGCCAACGGGGGGTGGAACACTGAAGCTTTCTTT

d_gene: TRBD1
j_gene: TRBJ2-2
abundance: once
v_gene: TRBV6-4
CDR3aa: CASSARQGAGTGELFF
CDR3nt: TGTGCCAGCAGTGCTAGACAGGGGGCCGGCACCGGGGAGCTGTTTTTT

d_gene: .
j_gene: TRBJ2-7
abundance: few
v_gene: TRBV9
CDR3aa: CASSVGTGSFNEQYF
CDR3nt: TGTGCCAGCAGCGTAGGAACAGGGTCGTTTAACGAGCAGTACTTC

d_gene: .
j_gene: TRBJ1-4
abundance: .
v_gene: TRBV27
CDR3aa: CASSFLGGATNEKLFF
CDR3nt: TGTGCCAGCAGTTTTCTAGGGGGAGCGACTAATGAAAAACTGTTTTTT